Below, 32 T cell receptor beta chains from the same sample are listed, as sequenced in a study of blood T cell repertoires in COVID-19. Assay: immunoSEQ multiplex PCR; the TCRdb copy retains only in-frame clones and omits some. Of about 15,000 clones listed, less than 80% were seen once; the top ten hold roughly 34%. The sequenced material came from peripheral blood. The receptors were sampled from a man in his 70s with active or convalescent COVID-19.

The CDR3 nucleotides are TGTGCCAGCAGTCCGAATGGAGGGACTGAAGCTTTCTTT. It codes for CASSPNGGTEAFF. The genes are TRBV12-3 or TRBV12-4 and TRBJ1-1; D ambiguous. Trimming cost V 5 bases and J 5 bases, with 12 bases left between them. The CDR3 is 13 amino acids.

The J gene is TRBJ1-2, the V gene TRBV6-5; TRBD1 is a possible D gene (5 bases). V shed 6 bases and J shed 3 bases, with 14 bases lying between them. This CDR3 has 14 amino acids. Germline V gene data show CDR1 as MNHEY and CDR2 as SVGAGI. CDR3 amino acids: CASRLDNLDYGYTF. DNA of the CDR3: TGTGCCAGCAGACTGGACAACCTTGACTATGGCTACACCTTC.

V is TRBV9 and J is TRBJ2-3; 9 bases are shared with TRBD1. Germline lookup yields CDR1 SGDLS and CDR2 YYNGEE. The CDR3 runs 14 residues. Trimming took 6 bases from V and 3 from J; bases not matched to a gene: 5. The CDR3 DNA is TGTGCCAGCAAGCCAGGACAGGGGACAGATACGCAGTATTTT. This codes for CASKPGQGTDTQYF. The full variable domain, completed using reference TRBV9 and TRBJ2-3, is DSGVTQTPKHLITATGQRVTLRCSPRSGDLSVYWYQQSLDQGLQFLIQYYNGEERAKGNILERFSAQQFPDLHSELNLSSLELGDSALYFCASKPGQGTDTQYFGPGTRLTVL.

The chain couples TRBV5-5 to TRBJ1-1, with TRBD1 as a possible D gene (6 bases). The CDR3 spans 15 residues. V lost 0 bases and J 0 bases, leaving 9 bases between the germline ends. Germline V lookup: CDR1 SGHKS, CDR2 YYEKEE (reference sequence). The chain's CDR3 is CASSLEGVMNTEAFF. CDR3 DNA: TGTGCCAGCAGCTTGGAGGGGGTAATGAACACTGAAGCTTTCTTT.

The V gene is TRBV4-1, the J gene TRBJ1-1; no definite D call. Trimming removed 0 bases at V and 1 base at J, with 6 bases between. This CDR3 comprises 14 residues. Germline V gives CDR1 MGHRA, CDR2 YSYEKL. In DNA form, the CDR3 reads TGCGCCAGCAGCCAAGACAGTCCGAACACTGAAGCTTTCTTT. Translating it yields CASSQDSPNTEAFF.

This sequence joins TRBV28 and TRBJ1-2; 9 nucleotides agree with TRBD1. From germline, CDR1 is MDHEN and CDR2 SYDVKM. Trimming cost V 4 bases and J 8 bases; bases outside gene matches: 11. The CDR3 is 15 residues long. DNA of the CDR3: TGTGCCAGCAGTTCCCGGACAGGGGCCTATAAGGGCTACACCTTC. This codes for CASSSRTGAYKGYTF.

The chain recombines TRBV11-2 with TRBJ1-4, with 7 bases identical to TRBD1. Trimming took 5 bases from V and 2 from J; bases not matched to a gene: 5. In germline, CDR1 is SGHAT, CDR2 FQNNGV. CDR3 size: 15 residues. This CDR3 is CASSRIQGTNEKLFF. The CDR3 nucleotides are TGTGCCAGCAGCCGGATACAGGGGACTAATGAAAAACTGTTTTTT.

The genes are TRBV4-1 and TRBJ1-5; possibly TRBD1 for D (5 bases). Germline V gives CDR1 MGHRA, CDR2 YSYEKL. CDR3 length: 14 residues. V was pared by 3 bases and J by 2 bases, with 8 bases between. The CDR3 loop reads CASSHPGGNQPQHF. DNA for the CDR3: TGCGCCAGCAGCCACCCGGGGGGCAATCAGCCCCAGCATTTT.

This chain uses TRBV28 with TRBJ2-3; D is unclear. The germline gives CDR1 MDHEN, CDR2 SYDVKM. V was cut by 2 bases and J by 0 bases, with 12 bases left in between. CDR3 length: 16 amino acids. The CDR3: CASSLGAAYSTDTQYF. The CDR3 DNA reads as TGTGCCAGCAGTTTAGGAGCAGCTTATAGCACAGATACGCAGTATTTT.

V is TRBV9 and J is TRBJ1-4; D is possibly TRBD1 (6 bases). This CDR3 spans 15 amino acids. The V end lost 0 bases, the J end lost 8 bases, and 14 bases lay between the germline ends. From germline, CDR1 is SGDLS and CDR2 YYNGEE. In nucleotides, the CDR3 is TGTGCCAGCAGCGTAGCCACAGGGTCAAGGGAAAAACTGTTTTTT. Residues: CASSVATGSREKLFF.

A remark on this clone: An end of the junction does not agree with germline; a read error may underlie this. The chain joins TRBV7-7 to TRBJ1-1, with D hard to call. The CDR3 contains 13 residues. The germline V gene has CDR1 SSHAT and CDR2 FNYEAQ (reference sequence). The CDR3 sequence is CASSFSETTEAFF. In nucleotides, the CDR3 is TGTGCTAGCAGCTTTTCAGAAACCACTGAAGCTTTCTTT. The full variable domain, its missing parts supplied by reference TRBV7-7 and TRBJ1-1, is GAGVSQSPRYKVTKRGQDVTLRCDPISSHATLYWYQQALGQGPEFLTYFNYEAQPDKSGLPSDRFSAERPEGSISTLTIQRTEQRDSAMYRCASSFSETTEAFFGQGTRLTVV.

The chain has TRBV13 and TRBJ1-5; unclear D gene. The ends were cut back, 2 bases at V and 4 bases at J, with 6 bases in the middle. The CDR3 totals 13 residues. Germline-derived CDR1 and CDR2 are PRHDT and FYEKMQ (reference sequence). In DNA, the CDR3 is TGTGCCAGCAGCTTATCCCGGAATCAGCCCCAGCATTTT. It encodes CASSLSRNQPQHF.

The chain couples TRBV27 to TRBJ1-2, with D unresolved. The CDR3 runs 16 residues. V was pared by 0 bases and J by 3 bases, with 14 bases between. Germline-derived CDR1 and CDR2 are MNHEY and SMNVEV (reference sequence). CDR3 sequence reads: CASSLSLARIDYGYTF. CDR3 DNA: TGTGCCAGCAGTTTATCTTTGGCCAGGATCGACTATGGCTACACCTTC.

The rearrangement joins TRBV4-3 to TRBJ1-1; D gene ambiguous. The CDR3 covers 15 residues. Trimming removed 0 bases at V and 5 bases at J, with 13 bases between. Germline V CDR1 and CDR2: LGHNA, YSLEER. CDR3 region: CASSQESGKRTEAFF. CDR3 coding DNA: TGCGCCAGCAGCCAAGAATCGGGGAAACGAACTGAAGCTTTCTTT.

The chain uses TRBV7-2 and TRBJ2-1; tentatively, D is TRBD1 (5 bases). CDR3 length equals 14 residues. Germline-derived CDR1 and CDR2 are SGHTA and FQGNSA. The germline V and J ends were trimmed by 1 base and 8 bases, with 12 bases remaining between them. CDR3 protein: CASSLEGLGDEQFF. CDR3 in DNA: TGTGCCAGCAGCTTAGAGGGGCTTGGGGATGAGCAGTTCTTC.

J is TRBJ1-1 and V is TRBV24-1, with D maybe TRBD1 (5 bases). Germline CDR1 KGHDR, CDR2 SFDVKD. V was pared by 3 bases and J by 6 bases, with 10 bases between. The CDR3 spans 13 residues. CDR3 bases: TGTGCCACCAGTGATCCAGGGAGGCCTGAAGCTTTCTTT. Its protein product is CATSDPGRPEAFF.

The chain has TRBV6-5 and TRBJ1-2; 8 nucleotides match TRBD1. CDR1 and CDR2 from the germline V gene are MNHEY and SVGAGI. V lost 6 bases, J lost 4 bases, and 7 bases stayed unmatched. This CDR3 spans 14 amino acids. CDR3 sequence: CASRNRGEGYGYTF. CDR3 DNA sequence: TGTGCCAGCAGGAACAGGGGGGAAGGCTATGGCTACACCTTC.

The V and J genes are TRBV6-1 and TRBJ2-7, with D possibly TRBD2 on 6 matching bases. The CDR3 consists of 12 residues. Germline V gives CDR1 MNHNS, CDR2 SASEGT. Deletions cut 0 bases from V and 6 bases from J, with 6 bases between. The CDR3 loop is CASSEAGGEQYF. Here the CDR3 DNA reads TGTGCCAGCAGTGAAGCGGGGGGCGAGCAGTACTTC.

The chain has TRBV28 and TRBJ2-1; weak D call: TRBD1 (6 bases). The germline V and J ends were trimmed by 6 bases and 0 bases, with 12 bases remaining between them. The germline V gene encodes CDR1 MDHEN and CDR2 SYDVKM. CDR3 size: 15 residues. CDR3 bases: TGTGCCAGCAGCTCAGGGGTTAGCTCCTACAATGAGCAGTTCTTC. Amino acid sequence: CASSSGVSSYNEQFF.

Remarks on this clone: One junction end disagrees with the germline gene, perhaps due to a read error. The chain links TRBV7-7 to TRBJ2-2, with D unclear. From germline, CDR1 is SSHAT and CDR2 FNYEAQ (reference sequence). The CDR3 runs 13 residues. The CDR3 protein is CASSKSSHGELFF. The CDR3 DNA follows: TGTGCTAGCAGCAAATCCAGTCACGGGGAGCTGTTTTTT.

The V gene is TRBV14, the J gene TRBJ1-1, with D uncertain. Germline-derived CDR1 and CDR2 are SGHDN and FVKESK. The CDR3 sequence is 18 residues long. Deletions cut 1 base from V and 1 base from J, with 19 bases between. CDR3 protein: CASSQAPTETDKNTEAFF. DNA for the CDR3: TGTGCCAGCAGCCAAGCCCCGACGGAAACAGACAAGAACACTGAAGCTTTCTTT.

The rearrangement links TRBV19 to TRBJ1-1; 9 bases fit TRBD1. Per germline, CDR1 LNHDA and CDR2 SQIVND (reference sequence). The CDR3 sequence is 16 residues long. V lost 1 base, J lost 2 bases, and 5 bases stayed unmatched. CDR3: CASSIARDRVNTEAFF. The CDR3 DNA is TGTGCCAGTAGTATAGCCCGGGACAGGGTAAACACTGAAGCTTTCTTT.

This clone has more than one count but fewer than ten. The V gene is TRBV18, the J gene TRBJ1-1; tentatively, D is TRBD1 (6 bases). The CDR3 runs to 15 residues. Trimming took 6 bases from V and 1 from J, leaving 15 bases between them. Germline CDR1 is KGHSH and CDR2 is LQKENI. The CDR3 bases are TGTGCCAGCTCTCTCTCGGGACACTCGAACACTGAAGCTTTCTTT. It yields the protein CASSLSGHSNTEAFF.

The V call is TRBV11-2, the J call TRBJ2-5, with 11 nucleotides matching TRBD2. Per the germline V gene, CDR1 is SGHAT and CDR2 is FQNNGV. V shed 8 bases and J 4 bases; nucleotides not matched to a gene: 12. The CDR3 loop spans 16 amino acids. The CDR3 DNA reads as TGTGCCAGCGACACTAGCGGGAGTTCGGTAGGAGAGACCCAGTACTTC. Protein sequence: CASDTSGSSVGETQYF. Variable domain in full (rest from reference TRBV11-2 and TRBJ2-5): EAGVAQSPRYKIIEKRQSVAFWCNPISGHATLYWYQQILGQGPKLLIQFQNNGVVDDSQLPKDRFSAERLKGVDSTLKIQPAKLEDSAVYLCASDTSGSSVGETQYFGPGTRLLVL.

The V call is TRBV11-2, the J call TRBJ1-2; possibly TRBD1 for D (6 bases). The CDR3 covers 14 residues. The V and J ends lost 6 bases and 2 bases respectively, with 13 bases between them. CDR1 and CDR2 from the germline V gene are SGHAT and FQNNGV. CDR3 loop: CASRTITGNYGYTF. CDR3 DNA: TGTGCCAGCAGGACCATAACAGGGAACTATGGCTACACCTTC.

V and J are TRBV28 and TRBJ1-2; no definite D call. The V end was cut by 6 bases, the J end by 8 bases, with 10 bases between. CDR1 and CDR2 from the germline V gene are MDHEN and SYDVKM. CDR3 length: 11 residues. CDR3 bases: TGTGCCAGCAGGCCCAGCGAAGGCTACACCTTC. It specifies CASRPSEGYTF.

The chain uses TRBV6-4 and TRBJ1-2; unclear D gene. CDR3 length: 15 amino acids. Per germline, CDR1 MRHNA and CDR2 SNTAGT. V was cut by 6 bases and J by 3 bases, with 17 bases left in between. The DNA of the CDR3 is TGTGCCAGCAGGACCAGGTCGGGGTCGGACTATGGCTACACCTTC. Protein: CASRTRSGSDYGYTF.

This chain links TRBV6-5 with TRBJ1-1; 8 bases map to TRBD1. The CDR3 length is 15 residues. The germline CDR1 and CDR2 sequences are MNHEY and SVGAGI. The V and J ends lost 5 bases and 3 bases, in that order; junction bases with no gene match: 8. The CDR3 bases are TGTGCCAGCAGTACTGACAGGGGTAGGGACACTGAAGCTTTCTTT. Translation: CASSTDRGRDTEAFF.

This sequence joins TRBV28 and TRBJ2-2, with D possibly TRBD2 on 6 matching bases. The CDR3 is 13 residues long. CDR1 and CDR2 from the germline V gene are MDHEN and SYDVKM. Trimming removed 8 bases from V and 3 bases from J, with 10 bases in between. The CDR3 is CASVGRDTGELFF. The DNA of the CDR3 is TGTGCCAGCGTCGGGAGAGACACCGGGGAGCTGTTTTTT.

The chain is built from TRBV7-3 and TRBJ1-6; D is possibly TRBD1 (5 bases). Looked up from germline, CDR1 is SGHTA and CDR2 is FQGTGA. V lost 5 bases to trimming and J lost 10 bases, with 21 bases between them. This CDR3 has 16 residues. The CDR3 bases are TGTGCCAGCAGCCGAGAGCCCGTAGGCCGGGGGTCACCCCTCCACTTT. Amino acid sequence: CASSREPVGRGSPLHF.

V is TRBV6-6 and J is TRBJ2-3; 9 bases align to TRBD1. Germline V gives CDR1 MNHNY, CDR2 SVGAGI (reference sequence). CDR3 size: 13 residues. V was clipped by 5 bases and J by 3 bases; unmatched bases: 0. CDR3 sequence reads: CASSGTGTDTQYF. The CDR3 DNA follows: TGTGCCAGCAGTGGGACAGGGACAGATACGCAGTATTTT.

CDR3 sequence (DNA): TGTGCTACAGGGACATCGAACACCGGGGAGCTGTTTTTT. This sequence encodes CATGTSNTGELFF. The chain employs TRBV19 and TRBJ2-2, with D perhaps matching TRBD1 (6 bases). Germline V gene data show CDR1 as LNHDA and CDR2 as SQIVND (reference sequence). The CDR3 loop spans 13 amino acids.